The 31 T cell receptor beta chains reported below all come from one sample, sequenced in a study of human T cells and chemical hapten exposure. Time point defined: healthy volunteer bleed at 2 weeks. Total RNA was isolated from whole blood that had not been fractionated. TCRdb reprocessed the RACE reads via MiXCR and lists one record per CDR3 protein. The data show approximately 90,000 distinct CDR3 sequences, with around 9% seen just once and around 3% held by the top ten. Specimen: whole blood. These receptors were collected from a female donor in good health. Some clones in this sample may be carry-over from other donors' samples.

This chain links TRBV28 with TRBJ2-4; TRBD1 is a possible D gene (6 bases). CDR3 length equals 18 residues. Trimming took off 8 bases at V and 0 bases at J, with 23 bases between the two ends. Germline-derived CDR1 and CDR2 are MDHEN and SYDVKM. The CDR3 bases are TGTGCCAGCGGGACCGGGACAAGCCTTACCGTAGCCAAAAACATTCAGTACTTC. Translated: CASGTGTSLTVAKNIQYF.

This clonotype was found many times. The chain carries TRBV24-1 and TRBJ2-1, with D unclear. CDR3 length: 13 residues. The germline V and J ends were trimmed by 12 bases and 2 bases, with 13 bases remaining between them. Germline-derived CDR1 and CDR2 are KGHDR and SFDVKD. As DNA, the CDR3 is TGTGCCTCTGCCAGAATCCCCTACAATGAGCAGTTCTTC. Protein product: CASARIPYNEQFF.

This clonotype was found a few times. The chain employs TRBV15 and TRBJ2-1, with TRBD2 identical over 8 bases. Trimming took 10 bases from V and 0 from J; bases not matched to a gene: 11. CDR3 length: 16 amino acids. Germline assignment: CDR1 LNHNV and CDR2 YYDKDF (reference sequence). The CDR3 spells CAITSGGEPSYNEQFF. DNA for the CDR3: TGTGCCATAACTAGCGGCGGGGAGCCCTCCTACAATGAGCAGTTCTTC.

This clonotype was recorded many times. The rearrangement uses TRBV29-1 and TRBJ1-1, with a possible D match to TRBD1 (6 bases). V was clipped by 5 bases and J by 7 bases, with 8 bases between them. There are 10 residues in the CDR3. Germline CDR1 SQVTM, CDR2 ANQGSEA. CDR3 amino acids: CSVLGGEAFF. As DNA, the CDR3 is TGCAGCGTTCTAGGGGGTGAAGCTTTCTTT.

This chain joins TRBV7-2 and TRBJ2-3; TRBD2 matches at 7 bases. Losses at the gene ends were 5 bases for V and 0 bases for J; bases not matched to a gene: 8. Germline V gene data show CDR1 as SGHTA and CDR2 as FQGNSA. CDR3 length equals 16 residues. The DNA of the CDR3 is TGTGCCAGCAGCGCCCTTCCTAGCGGAAGCACAGATACGCAGTATTTT. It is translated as CASSALPSGSTDTQYF.

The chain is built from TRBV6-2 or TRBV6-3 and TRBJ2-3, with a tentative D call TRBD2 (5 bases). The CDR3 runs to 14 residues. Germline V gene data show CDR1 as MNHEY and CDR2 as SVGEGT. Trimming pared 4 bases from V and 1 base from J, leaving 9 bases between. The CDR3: CASSSDLGTDTQYF. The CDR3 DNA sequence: TGTGCCAGCAGTTCGGACTTAGGCACAGATACGCAGTATTTT.

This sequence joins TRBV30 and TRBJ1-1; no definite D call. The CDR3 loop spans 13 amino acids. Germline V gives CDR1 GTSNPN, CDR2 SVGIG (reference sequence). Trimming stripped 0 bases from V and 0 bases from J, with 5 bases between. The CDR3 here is CAWSVQVNTEAFF. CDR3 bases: TGTGCCTGGAGTGTACAAGTGAACACTGAAGCTTTCTTT.

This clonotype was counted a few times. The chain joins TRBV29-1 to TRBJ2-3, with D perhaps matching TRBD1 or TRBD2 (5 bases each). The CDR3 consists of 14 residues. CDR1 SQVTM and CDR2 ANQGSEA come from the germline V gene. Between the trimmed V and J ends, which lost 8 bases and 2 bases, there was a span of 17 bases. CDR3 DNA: TGCAGCAAGTCCCCGGGACCACCCACAGATACGCAGTATTTT. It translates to CSKSPGPPTDTQYF.

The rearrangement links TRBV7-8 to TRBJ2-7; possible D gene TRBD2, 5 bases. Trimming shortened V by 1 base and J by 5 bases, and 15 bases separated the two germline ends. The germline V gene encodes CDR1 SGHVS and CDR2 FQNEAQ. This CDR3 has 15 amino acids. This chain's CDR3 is CASSLVSSGWDEQYF. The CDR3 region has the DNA TGTGCCAGCAGCTTAGTTTCATCGGGGTGGGACGAGCAGTACTTC.

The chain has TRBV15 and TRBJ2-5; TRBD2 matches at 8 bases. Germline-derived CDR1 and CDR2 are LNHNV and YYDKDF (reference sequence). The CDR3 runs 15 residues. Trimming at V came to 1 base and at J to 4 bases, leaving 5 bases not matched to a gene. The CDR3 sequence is CATSRVGSGGETQYF. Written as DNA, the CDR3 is TGTGCCACCAGCAGAGTCGGGAGCGGGGGAGAGACCCAGTACTTC. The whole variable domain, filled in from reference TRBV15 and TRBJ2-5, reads DAMVIQNPRYQVTQFGKPVTLSCSQTLNHNVMYWYQQKSSQAPKLLFHYYDKDFNNEADTPDNFQSRRPNTSFCFLDIRSPGLGDTAMYLCATSRVGSGGETQYFGPGTRLLVL.

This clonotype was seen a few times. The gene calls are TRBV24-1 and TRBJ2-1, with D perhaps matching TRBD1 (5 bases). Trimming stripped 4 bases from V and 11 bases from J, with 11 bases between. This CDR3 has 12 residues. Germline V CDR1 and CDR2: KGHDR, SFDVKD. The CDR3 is CATSEGGQKQFF. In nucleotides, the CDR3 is TGTGCCACCAGTGAGGGTGGACAAAAGCAGTTCTTC.

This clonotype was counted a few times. The CDR3 nucleotides are TGCGCCAGCAGCTTGGCTAACCCGAGGAATGAAAAACTGTTTTTT. Translating it yields CASSLANPRNEKLFF. V usage is TRBV5-1 and J usage is TRBJ1-4; D gene unclear. This CDR3 is built from 15 residues. V was shortened by 0 bases and J by 5 bases, with 11 bases between the two germline ends. Per germline, CDR1 SGHRS and CDR2 YFSETQ.

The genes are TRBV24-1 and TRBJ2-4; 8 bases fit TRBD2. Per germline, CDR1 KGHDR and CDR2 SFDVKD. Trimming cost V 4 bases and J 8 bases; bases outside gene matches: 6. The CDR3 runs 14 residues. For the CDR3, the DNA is TGTGCCACCAGTGACCGAGCGGGGGAGGACATTCAGTACTTC. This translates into CATSDRAGEDIQYF.

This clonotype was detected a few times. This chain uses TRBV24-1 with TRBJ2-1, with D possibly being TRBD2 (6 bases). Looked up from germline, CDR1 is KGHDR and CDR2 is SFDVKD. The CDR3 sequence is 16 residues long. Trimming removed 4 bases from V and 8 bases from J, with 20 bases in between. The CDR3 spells CATSETGTLGIDEQFF. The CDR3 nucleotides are TGTGCCACCAGTGAAACCGGGACTCTGGGTATCGATGAGCAGTTCTTC.

The CDR3 spells CASSESGPEAFF. CDR3 nucleotides: TGTGCCAGCAGTGAATCTGGGCCTGAAGCTTTCTTT. J is TRBJ1-1 and V is TRBV2; D is undetermined. V dropped 2 bases and J dropped 6 bases, with 7 bases sitting between them. Germline lookup yields CDR1 SNHLY and CDR2 FYNNEI. CDR3 length: 12 amino acids.

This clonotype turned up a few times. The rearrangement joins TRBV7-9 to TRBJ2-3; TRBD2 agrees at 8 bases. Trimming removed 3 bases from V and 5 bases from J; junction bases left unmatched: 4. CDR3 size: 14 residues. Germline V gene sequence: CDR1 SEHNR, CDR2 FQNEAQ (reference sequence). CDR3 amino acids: CASSFKSGGDTQYF. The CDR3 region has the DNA TGTGCCAGCAGCTTCAAGAGCGGGGGAGATACGCAGTATTTT.

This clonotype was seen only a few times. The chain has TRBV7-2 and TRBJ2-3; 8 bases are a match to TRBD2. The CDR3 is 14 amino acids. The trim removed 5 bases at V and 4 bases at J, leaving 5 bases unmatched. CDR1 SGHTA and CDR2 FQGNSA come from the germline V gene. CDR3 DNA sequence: TGTGCCAGCAGCGGGGCGGGGGGCTCAGATACGCAGTATTTT. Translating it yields CASSGAGGSDTQYF.

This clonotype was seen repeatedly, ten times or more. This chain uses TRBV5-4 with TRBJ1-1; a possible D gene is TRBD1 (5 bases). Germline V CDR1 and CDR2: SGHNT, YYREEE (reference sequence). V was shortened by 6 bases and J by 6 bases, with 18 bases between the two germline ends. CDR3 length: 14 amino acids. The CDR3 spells CASIDYGGFAEAFF. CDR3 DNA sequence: TGTGCCAGCATCGACTACGGGGGTTTCGCTGAAGCTTTCTTT.

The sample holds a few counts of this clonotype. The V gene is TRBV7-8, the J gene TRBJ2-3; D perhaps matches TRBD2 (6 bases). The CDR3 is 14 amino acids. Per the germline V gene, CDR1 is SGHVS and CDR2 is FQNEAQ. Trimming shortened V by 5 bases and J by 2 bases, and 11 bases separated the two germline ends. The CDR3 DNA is TGTGCCAGCAGCGTCCGGGAGACCACAGATACGCAGTATTTT. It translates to CASSVRETTDTQYF.

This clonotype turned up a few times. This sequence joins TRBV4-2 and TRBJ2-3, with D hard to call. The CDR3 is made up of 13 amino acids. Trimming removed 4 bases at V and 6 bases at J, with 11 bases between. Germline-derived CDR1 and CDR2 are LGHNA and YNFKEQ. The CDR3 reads CASSPSGPDTQYF. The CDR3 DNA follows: TGTGCCAGCAGCCCAAGTGGTCCGGATACGCAGTATTTT.

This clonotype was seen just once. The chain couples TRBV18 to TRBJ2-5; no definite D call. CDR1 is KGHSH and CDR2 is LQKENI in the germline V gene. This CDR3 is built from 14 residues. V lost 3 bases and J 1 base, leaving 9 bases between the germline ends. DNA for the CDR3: TGTGCCAGCTCACCGGACGTAGTCCAAGAGACCCAGTACTTC. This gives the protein CASSPDVVQETQYF.

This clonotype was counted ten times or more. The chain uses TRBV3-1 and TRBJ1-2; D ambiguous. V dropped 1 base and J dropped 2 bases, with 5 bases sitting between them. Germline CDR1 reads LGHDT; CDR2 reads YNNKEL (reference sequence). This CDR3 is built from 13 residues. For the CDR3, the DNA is TGTGCCAGCAGCCAAGTCAAGAACTATGGCTACACCTTC. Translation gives CASSQVKNYGYTF.

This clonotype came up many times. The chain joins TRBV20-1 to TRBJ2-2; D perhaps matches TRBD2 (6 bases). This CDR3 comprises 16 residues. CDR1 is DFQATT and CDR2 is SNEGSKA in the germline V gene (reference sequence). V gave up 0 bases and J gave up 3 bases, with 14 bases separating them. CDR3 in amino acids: CSARDPRLGDTGELFF. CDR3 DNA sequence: TGCAGTGCTAGAGATCCCCGACTAGGGGACACCGGGGAGCTGTTTTTT.

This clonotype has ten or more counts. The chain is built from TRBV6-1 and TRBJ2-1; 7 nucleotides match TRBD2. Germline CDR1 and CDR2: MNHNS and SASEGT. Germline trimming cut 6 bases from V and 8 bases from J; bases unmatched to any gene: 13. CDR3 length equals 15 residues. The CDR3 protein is CASRARILADDEQFF. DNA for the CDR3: TGTGCCAGCAGAGCCCGCATTCTAGCGGATGATGAGCAGTTCTTC.

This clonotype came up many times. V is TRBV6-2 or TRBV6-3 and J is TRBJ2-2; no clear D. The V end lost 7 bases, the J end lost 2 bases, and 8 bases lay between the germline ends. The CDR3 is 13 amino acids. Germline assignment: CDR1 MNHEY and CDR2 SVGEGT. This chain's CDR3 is CASTLSNTGELFF. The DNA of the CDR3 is TGTGCCAGCACGCTATCCAACACCGGGGAGCTGTTTTTT.

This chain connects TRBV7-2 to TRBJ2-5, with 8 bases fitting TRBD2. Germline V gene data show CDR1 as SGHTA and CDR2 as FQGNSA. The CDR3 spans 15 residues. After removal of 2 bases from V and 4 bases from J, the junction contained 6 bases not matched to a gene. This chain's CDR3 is CASSLLAGGLETQYF. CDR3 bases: TGTGCCAGCAGCTTATTGGCGGGAGGTCTAGAGACCCAGTACTTC.

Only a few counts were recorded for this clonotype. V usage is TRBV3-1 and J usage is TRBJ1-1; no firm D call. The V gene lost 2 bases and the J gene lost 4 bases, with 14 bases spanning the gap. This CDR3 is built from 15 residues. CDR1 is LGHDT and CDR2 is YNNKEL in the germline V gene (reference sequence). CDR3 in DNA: TGTGCCAGCAGCCAATCGGCGGGGTTGGGCACTGAAGCTTTCTTT. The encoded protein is CASSQSAGLGTEAFF.

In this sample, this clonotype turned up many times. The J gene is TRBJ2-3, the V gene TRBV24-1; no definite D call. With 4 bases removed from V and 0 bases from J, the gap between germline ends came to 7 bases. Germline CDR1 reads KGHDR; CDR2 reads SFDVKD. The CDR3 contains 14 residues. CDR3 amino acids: CATSEDGSTDTQYF. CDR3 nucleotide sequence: TGTGCCACCAGTGAAGACGGAAGCACAGATACGCAGTATTTT.

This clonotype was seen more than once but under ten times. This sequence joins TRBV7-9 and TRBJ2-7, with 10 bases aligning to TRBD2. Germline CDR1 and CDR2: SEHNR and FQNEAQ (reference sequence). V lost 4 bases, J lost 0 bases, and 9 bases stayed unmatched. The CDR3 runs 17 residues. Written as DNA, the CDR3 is TGTGCCAGCAGCTCCGGGACTAGCGCGCATGTCTCCTACGAGCAGTACTTC. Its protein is CASSSGTSAHVSYEQYF.

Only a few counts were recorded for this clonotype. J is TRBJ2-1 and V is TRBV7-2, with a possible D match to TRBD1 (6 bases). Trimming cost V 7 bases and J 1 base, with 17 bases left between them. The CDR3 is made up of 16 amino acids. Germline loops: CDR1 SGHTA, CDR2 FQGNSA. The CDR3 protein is CASTLTRDTSYNEQFF. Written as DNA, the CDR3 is TGTGCCAGCACCCTTACCAGGGACACTTCCTACAATGAGCAGTTCTTC.

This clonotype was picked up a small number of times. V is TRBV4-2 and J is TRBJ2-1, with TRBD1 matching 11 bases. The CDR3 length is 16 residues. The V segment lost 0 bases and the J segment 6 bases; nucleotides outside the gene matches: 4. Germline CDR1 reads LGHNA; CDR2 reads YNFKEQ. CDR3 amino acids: CASSQDRGTGGNEQFF. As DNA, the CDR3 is TGTGCCAGCAGCCAAGATCGTGGGACAGGGGGCAATGAGCAGTTCTTC.